This entry lists 4 T cell receptor beta chains sequenced from one sample in a study of T-cell reconstitution after alpha-beta-depleted transplantation in children. Using unique molecular identifiers, the investigators prepared the TCRbeta library. One entry per CDR3 protein results from TCRdb running MiXCR on the PCR reads. The sample lists hundreds of thousands of distinct CDR3 sequences, roughly 14% occurring once. The starting material was PBMCs, obtained before TCRalphabeta/CD19-depleted stem cell transplant. These receptors were taken from a girl between 2 and 10 years old with congenital amegakaryocytic thrombocytopenia, due to receive a stem cell transplant.

The genes are TRBV20-1 and TRBJ2-3; 12 bases map to TRBD2. The length of the CDR3 is 15 residues. Germline V gene data show CDR1 as DFQATT and CDR2 as SNEGSKA (reference sequence). Trimming took 7 bases from V and 6 from J; bases not matched to a gene: 11. As DNA, the CDR3 is TGCAGTGAAGCCCATCCTAGCGGGAGGGCTGATACGCAGTATTTT. Its translation is CSEAHPSGRADTQYF.

This clonotype appeared many times. The genes are TRBV24-1 and TRBJ1-5, with D unclear. Germline CDR1 KGHDR, CDR2 SFDVKD. The V and J ends lost 3 bases and 7 bases respectively, with 3 bases between them. The CDR3 totals 11 residues. As DNA, the CDR3 is TGTGCCACCAGTGATGGACAGCCCCAGCATTTT. As protein: CATSDGQPQHF.

The chain has TRBV7-9 and TRBJ2-2; D is possibly TRBD2 (6 bases). The CDR3 extends over 14 amino acids. Looked up from germline, CDR1 is SEHNR and CDR2 is FQNEAQ (reference sequence). V was shortened by 5 bases and J by 4 bases, with 11 bases between the two germline ends. The CDR3 coding sequence is TGTGCCAGCAGCCCCACTAGCCCCACCGGGGAGCTGTTTTTT. Encoded protein: CASSPTSPTGELFF.

This chain uses TRBV12-3 or TRBV12-4 with TRBJ1-6; D is unresolved. V lost 6 bases, J lost 0 bases, and 21 bases lay in between. This CDR3 has 19 residues. CDR3 residues: CASSKDSWRMSSYNSPLHF. CDR3 coding DNA: TGTGCCAGCAGCAAAGATAGCTGGAGGATGAGCTCCTATAATTCACCCCTCCACTTT.